Detailed here is one T cell receptor beta chain. Its target is unknown. The data were obtained in a study of blood T cells in healthy people across ages. General study findings and limits: The unsorted PBMCs prevented any conclusive comparison of naive versus antigen-experienced cells. Getting older went along with TCR beta diversity per million T cells dropping roughly linearly. Relative to aged donors, long-lived donors carried more naive CD4+ cells and displayed higher diversity.

Primed by a sample-barcoded 5' primer and a J-beta primer mix, a second PCR proceeded for 7 to 11 cycles. Every cDNA molecule bore a tag from a template-switch adaptor containing 12 random nucleotides. MiXCR was run by TCRdb on the 5' RACE reads, yielding one entry per CDR3 protein. Of 850,000 to 1,000,000 distinct CDR3 sequences listed, about 48% are singletons. This CDR3 has 15 amino acids. Trimming stripped 7 bases from V and 0 bases from J, with 16 bases between. Germline V gives CDR1 SNHLY, CDR2 FYNNEI. V is TRBV2 and J is TRBJ2-7; TRBD2 is a possible D gene (5 bases). The TCR was taken from a man aged 25-40 years in good health. Material for sequencing was blood. CDR3 DNA: TGTGCCAGCACCAAGGAGGACCTTAGCTCCTACGAGCAGTACTTC. Encoded protein: CASTKEDLSSYEQYF. Together with reference TRBV2 and TRBJ2-7, the CDR3 gives the full variable domain: EPEVTQTPSHQVTQMGQEVILRCVPISNHLYFYWYRQILGQKVEFLVSFYNNEISEKSEIFDDQFSVERPDGSNFTLKIRSTKLEDSAMYFCASTKEDLSSYEQYFGPGTRLTVT.